The rows below give T cell receptor beta chains drawn from one sample of a study of blood T cell repertoires in COVID-19. The data were produced by immunoSEQ multiplex PCR, yet TCRdb's version contains in-frame clones alone and is incomplete. The data hold some 230,000 clones, with less than 90% observed a single time. The sequenced sample consisted of peripheral blood. These receptors were obtained from a woman aged 55-75 years who had recovered from COVID-19. The conserved cysteine and the conserved F or W are not part of the CDR3 here.

TRBV5-1 | ASSEPYRGTNYGYT
TRBV5-1 | ASSLQVDYGYT
TRBV23-1 | APKGGRAGNQPQH
TRBV5-1 | ASSLYPGGKGNEQF
TRBV18 | ASQPAGSSYEQY
TRBV6-2/TRBV6-3 | ASSYSLLAGTDTQY
TRBV2 | ASSEMAGRTEAF
TRBV20-1 | SASDVRSYEQY
TRBV12-3/TRBV12-4 | ASTMGAQETQY
TRBV10-3 | ASRGGLGSYNSPLH
TRBV6-5 | ASRSRGINGYT
TRBV4-3 | ASSQDGGGARNEQF